The present T cell receptor beta chain was sequenced within a study of blood T cell repertoires in COVID-19 (dated by TCRdb to the early 2020s). As for the study more broadly: Samples covering the acute and convalescent phases of COVID-19 were provided by collaborators in the United States, Italy and Spain. The repertoires were released in a freely available public database intended as a resource for research on the immune response to SARS-CoV-2. The samples were drawn from the first 160 participants of the ongoing ImmuneRACE study and from over a thousand subjects provided by 6 global collaborators. The prospective study material was composed of cDNA or gDNA derived from T cells, B-cell-depleted T cells, or PBMCs. A de-identified subject ID, COVID-19 status, age in years and sex were almost always included in the sample metadata. Subjects who had been exposed to COVID-19, were actively infected with it, or had recovered from it provided the deeply sampled blood TCRbeta repertoires that made up the dataset. HLA class I and class II types, where available, came from metadata supplied by the sample provider rather than from assay-based typing.

The collaborating institutions used their own protocols to collect whole blood in K2EDTA tubes. For TCRbeta analysis, collaborator samples were shipped as frozen whole blood, as isolated PBMCs, or as DNA extracted from either sample type. About this clone: Its recognized antigen is unknown. The sample holds no much larger clone one base away, and base qualities are not on file.

The immunoSEQ Assay, a bias-controlled multiplex PCR, was used to amplify TCRbeta CDR3 regions from genomic DNA. Concerning the study's data processing: The number of nucleated cells in each sample was estimated by amplification of reference gene primers within the assay. To quantify the absolute abundance of each unique TCRbeta CDR3 rearrangement, sequence reads were collapsed and filtered. For each sample, productive Simpson clonality was calculated as the square root of Simpson's diversity index across productive rearrangements. This immuneACCESS table, as held by TCRdb, lists in-frame sequences with V and J called but not all clones. Of the missing ones, under half trace to an unresolved V gene in checked studies; the others have no known cause. The DNA gave D and trimming, while V, J and clone size come from that table. This sample comprises about 110,000 clones, about 91% of them detected only once. The ten biggest clones cover around 6.5% of the sample.

The paper's findings and limits, for the study overall: The amount of clinical and demographic metadata varied by source and participant and was provided uncurated.

The germline V gene provides CDR1 MNHEY and CDR2 SVGAGI. The CDR3 measures 14 amino acids from cysteine to phenylalanine. The CDR3 DNA has 42 bases and is translated from base 1. V loses 10 bases at its end and J loses 6 bases; junction bases beyond the gene matches: 11. The sequence was obtained from a man aged 45 to 65 with active or convalescent COVID-19. The chain is assembled from TRBV6-5 and TRBJ2-7; 11 nucleotides in the junction match TRBD2. What was sequenced was peripheral blood. The nucleotide sequence reads as follows: TGTGCCACCAAACCACTAGCGGGAGTTGCCGAGCAGTACTTC. The encoded protein is CATKPLAGVAEQYF.